The source of this TCR beta chain is a study of blood T cell repertoires in COVID-19. On the study more broadly: The study drew acute and convalescent COVID-19 samples from the United States, Italy and Spain. PBMCs, B-cell-depleted T cells, or T cells were the source of the cDNA or gDNA that made up the material.

The CDR3 is 17 residues long. Unmatched junction bases numbered 7, after V lost 4 bases and J lost 3 bases. Per the germline V gene, CDR1 is LGHNA and CDR2 is YSLEER. In its sample, this clone was seen once. In the original processing: From reference gene primer amplification, estimates of nucleated cell counts were derived. Sequencing used immunoSEQ multiplex PCR; TCRdb keeps in-frame clones, though not all of them. V and J calls and clone size come straight from that table; D and trimming were deduced from the DNA. Of about 130,000 clones listed, over 60% are singletons. The V and J genes are TRBV4-3 and TRBJ2-2; 11 bases map to TRBD1. Specimen: peripheral blood. This receptor was identified in a woman between 65 and 79 years old with acute or convalescent COVID-19. The CDR3 spells CASSPGTGGRDTGELFF. The CDR3 DNA reads TGCGCCAGCAGCCCGGGGACAGGGGGTAGGGACACCGGGGAGCTGTTTTTT.